Each of the 26 T cell receptor beta chains below was sequenced from the same sample in a study of blood T cell repertoires in COVID-19. The repertoire was sequenced with immunoSEQ multiplex PCR; TCRdb's copy has only in-frame clones and lacks some. The data hold approximately 250,000 clones, with 86% observed a single time. Sample: peripheral blood. The receptor source for this set is a woman between 65 and 79 years old with COVID-19, enrolled during active disease.

Details on this clone: The same CDR3 also results from other DNA sequences found in this sample. This chain uses TRBV9 with TRBJ1-6; tentative D call: TRBD1 (6 bases). V was trimmed by 2 bases and J by 5 bases, leaving 8 bases between them. Germline V gene data show CDR1 as SGDLS and CDR2 as YYNGEE. The CDR3 contains 14 residues. The CDR3 sequence: CASSVDRNNSPLHF. Here the CDR3 DNA reads TGTGCCAGCAGCGTTGACAGGAATAATTCACCCCTCCACTTT.

The chain joins TRBV4-1 to TRBJ2-3, with 10 positions matching TRBD2. Trimming removed 4 bases from V and 4 bases from J; junction bases left unmatched: 2. The CDR3 has 14 residues. The germline V gene has CDR1 MGHRA and CDR2 YSYEKL. The CDR3 region has the DNA TGCGCCAGCAGCCGCAGCGGGGGGGCAGATACGCAGTATTTT. It encodes CASSRSGGADTQYF.

This clone was picked up a small number of times. The chain has TRBV6-6 and TRBJ1-3; 7 nucleotides match TRBD1. The CDR3 has 15 residues. Losses at the gene ends were 5 bases for V and 2 bases for J; bases not matched to a gene: 6. CDR1 MNHNY and CDR2 SVGAGI come from the germline V gene (reference sequence). The CDR3 here is CASSRQGGAGNTIYF. The CDR3 DNA reads TGTGCCAGCAGTCGACAGGGCGGCGCTGGAAACACCATATATTTT.

This clone has only one observation. The chain has TRBV6-5 and TRBJ2-7; the match to TRBD1 covers 7 bases. The ends lost 2 bases at V and 5 bases at J; junction bases unmatched: 9. The CDR3 extends over 15 amino acids. Germline V CDR1 and CDR2: MNHEY, SVGAGI. CDR3 sequence: CASSYVAGQEDEQYF. The CDR3 nucleotides are TGTGCCAGCAGTTACGTAGCAGGACAGGAGGACGAGCAGTACTTC.

Note on this clone: A read error is possible here, since a much larger clone lies one base away. Additional DNA sequences in this sample encode the identical CDR3. The chain's CDR3 is CASTYGTGNTEAFF. Here the CDR3 DNA reads TGCGCCAGCACCTACGGGACAGGGAACACTGAAGCTTTCTTT. The chain uses TRBV6-5 and TRBJ1-1, with TRBD1 matching 8 bases. CDR3 length: 14 amino acids. Germline lookup yields CDR1 MNHEY and CDR2 SVGAGI.

Concerning this clone: The same CDR3 can be traced to other DNA sequences in this sample. The chain recombines TRBV27 with TRBJ1-2; 8 bases agree with TRBD1. J gave up 8 bases and V 6 bases, and 8 bases lay outside the gene matches. The CDR3 is made up of 13 amino acids. The germline V gene has CDR1 MNHEY and CDR2 SMNVEV (reference sequence). In DNA form, the CDR3 reads TGTGCCAGCAGCCCATGGGACAGGTTGGGCTACACCTTC. Its translation is CASSPWDRLGYTF.

Remarks on this clone: Other DNA sequences within the sample encode an identical CDR3. The chain employs TRBV12-3 or TRBV12-4 and TRBJ1-2; 7 bases fit TRBD1. This CDR3 has 13 residues. Trimming removed 6 bases from V and 8 bases from J; junction bases left unmatched: 9. DNA for the CDR3: TGTGCCAGCAGCCCTGACAGGGCCGGAGGCTACACCTTC. Its protein is CASSPDRAGGYTF.

V gene TRBV7-2 combines with J gene TRBJ1-1; D is possibly TRBD1 (6 bases). The germline CDR1 and CDR2 sequences are SGHTA and FQGNSA. The CDR3 runs 15 residues. With 6 bases removed from V and 4 bases from J, the gap between germline ends came to 18 bases. CDR3 coding DNA: TGTGCCAGCAGTGTAAACAGGGCCCTTTTCACTGAAGCTTTCTTT. Its translation: CASSVNRALFTEAFF.

J is TRBJ2-3 and V is TRBV6-4, with D possibly matching TRBD1 (6 bases). Germline CDR1 is MRHNA and CDR2 is SNTAGT. Trimming shortened V by 5 bases and J by 5 bases, and 11 bases separated the two germline ends. CDR3 length: 13 residues. The CDR3 is CASSTTGLDTQYF. DNA for the CDR3: TGTGCCAGCAGTACGACAGGATTAGATACGCAGTATTTT.

The V and J genes are TRBV10-3 and TRBJ2-1, with 13 bases fitting TRBD2. Germline CDR1 reads ENHRY; CDR2 reads SYGVKD. CDR3 length equals 15 residues. The junction had 9 bases not matched to a gene; V was cut back by 7 bases and J by 9 bases. CDR3 DNA sequence: TGTGCCATCACTACTAGCGGGGGGGTTGGGCTTGAGCAGTTCTTC. Its translation is CAITTSGGVGLEQFF.

The rearrangement joins TRBV9 to TRBJ1-1; weak D call: TRBD1 (5 bases). This CDR3 has 13 amino acids. From germline, CDR1 is SGDLS and CDR2 YYNGEE. The germline V and J ends were trimmed by 4 bases and 2 bases, with 9 bases remaining between them. The DNA of the CDR3 is TGTGCCAGCAGCTGGCAGGGTAACACTGAAGCTTTCTTT. Translation gives CASSWQGNTEAFF.

The rearrangement uses TRBV4-1 and TRBJ2-7; D may be TRBD1 (6 bases). The CDR3 covers 18 residues. Germline V gene sequence: CDR1 MGHRA, CDR2 YSYEKL. The V gene lost 2 bases and the J gene lost 4 bases, with 24 bases spanning the gap. The CDR3 DNA sequence: TGCGCCAGCAGCCAAATGAGCCTGTCGGGGACATACCGTTACGAGCAGTACTTC. This encodes CASSQMSLSGTYRYEQYF.

The V gene is TRBV5-6, the J gene TRBJ2-3, with a possible D match to TRBD2 (5 bases). Looked up from germline, CDR1 is SGHDT and CDR2 is YYEEEE. The CDR3 contains 15 residues. Trimming took off 2 bases at V and 0 bases at J, with 10 bases between the two ends. This chain's CDR3 is CASSFSSGSTDTQYF. In nucleotides, the CDR3 is TGTGCCAGCAGCTTTTCTTCGGGAAGCACAGATACGCAGTATTTT.

The CDR3: CASSWLTSGVNEQFF. The CDR3, as DNA: TGCGCCAGCAGCTGGCTGACTAGCGGGGTAAATGAGCAGTTCTTC. V usage is TRBV5-1 and J usage is TRBJ2-1, with 11 bases identical to TRBD2. The trim removed 3 bases at V and 7 bases at J, leaving 6 bases unmatched. The germline V gene encodes CDR1 SGHRS and CDR2 YFSETQ. This CDR3 contains 15 residues. The complete variable domain, with remaining parts taken from reference TRBV5-1 and TRBJ2-1, reads KAGVTQTPRYLIKTRGQQVTLSCSPISGHRSVSWYQQTPGQGLQFLFEYFSETQRNKGNFPGRFSGRQFSNSRSEMNVSTLELGDSALYLCASSWLTSGVNEQFFGPGTRLTVL.

Concerning this clone itself: Distinct nucleotide sequences in the sample also encode this CDR3. The gene calls are TRBV27 and TRBJ1-1; a weak D match, TRBD1 (5 bases). The ends were cut back, 5 bases at V and 1 base at J, with 5 bases in the middle. The CDR3 has 12 residues. From germline, CDR1 is MNHEY and CDR2 SMNVEV (reference sequence). The CDR3 loop reads CASSRGNTEAFF. The CDR3 DNA sequence: TGTGCCAGCAGTAGGGGGAACACTGAAGCTTTCTTT.

The chain links TRBV18 to TRBJ2-5, with D tentatively TRBD2 (6 bases). CDR1 and CDR2 (germline): KGHSH, LQKENI. Trimming pared 3 bases from V and 4 bases from J, leaving 12 bases between. The CDR3 spans 14 residues. The CDR3 DNA is TGTGCCAGCTCACCTGCTAGGGGAGGAGAGACCCAGTACTTC. It encodes CASSPARGGETQYF. The full variable domain, with the rest looked up from reference TRBV18 and TRBJ2-5, is NAGVMQNPRHLVRRRGQEARLRCSPMKGHSHVYWYRQLPEEGLKFMVYLQKENIIDESGMPKERFSAEFPKEGPSILRIQQVVRGDSAAYFCASSPARGGETQYFGPGTRLLVL.

The genes are TRBV6-2 or TRBV6-3 and TRBJ2-2; 8 bases are a match to TRBD2. The germline V gene encodes CDR1 MNHEY and CDR2 SVGEGT. With V trimmed by 2 bases and J by 2 bases, 13 bases remained unmatched. CDR3 length: 19 amino acids. CDR3 residues: CASSYATSEKGGNTGELFF. DNA for the CDR3: TGTGCCAGCAGTTACGCGACTAGCGAGAAGGGCGGCAACACCGGGGAGCTGTTTTTT.

The rearrangement joins TRBV18 to TRBJ1-2, with D possibly TRBD1 on 5 matching bases. Per germline, CDR1 KGHSH and CDR2 LQKENI. Trimming cost V 0 bases and J 8 bases, with 13 bases left between them. This CDR3 has 14 amino acids. CDR3 in DNA: TGTGCCAGCTCACCACCCGGACGGACAAAGGGCTACACCTTC. Translated: CASSPPGRTKGYTF.

The chain is built from TRBV7-9 and TRBJ2-2; D is uncertain. This CDR3 region has 14 residues. The ends were cut back, 8 bases at V and 7 bases at J, with 17 bases in the middle. Germline V gene sequence: CDR1 SEHNR, CDR2 FQNEAQ (reference sequence). In nucleotides, the CDR3 is TGTGCCAGCTCCCCGGCGGCGTCCGGCGGGGAGCTGTTTTTT. Its translation: CASSPAASGGELFF.

The rearrangement links TRBV28 to TRBJ2-7; 7 bases fit TRBD1. Germline V lookup: CDR1 MDHEN, CDR2 SYDVKM. This CDR3 contains 13 residues. V shed 5 bases, J shed 7 bases, and the junction held 8 bases outside the gene matches. The CDR3 protein is CASSQQGLGEQYF. DNA for the CDR3: TGTGCCAGCAGTCAACAGGGGTTAGGGGAGCAGTACTTC.

The rearrangement links TRBV6-5 to TRBJ2-7, with 8 bases lining up with TRBD1. This CDR3 spans 14 amino acids. The V gene end was trimmed by 2 bases and the J gene end by 4 bases; junction bases not matched to a gene: 4. In germline, CDR1 is MNHEY, CDR2 SVGAGI. The DNA of the CDR3 is TGTGCCAGCAGTTACGCGCGACAGGGGTACGAGCAGTACTTC. This sequence encodes CASSYARQGYEQYF.

The J gene is TRBJ1-4, the V gene TRBV9; D may be TRBD1 (5 bases). V was trimmed by 3 bases and J by 8 bases, leaving 17 bases between them. Germline assignment: CDR1 SGDLS and CDR2 YYNGEE. The CDR3 has 15 amino acids. The CDR3 is CASSEYDRLGEKLFF. The CDR3 region has the DNA TGTGCCAGCAGCGAATACGACAGATTGGGCGAAAAACTGTTTTTT.

This chain uses TRBV6-6 with TRBJ2-1; 8 nucleotides match TRBD2. CDR3 size: 15 residues. CDR1 MNHNY and CDR2 SVGAGI come from the germline V gene (reference sequence). V was pared by 7 bases and J by 9 bases, with 14 bases of the junction left unmatched. The CDR3: CASTTGRGVEGEQFF. DNA for the CDR3: TGTGCCAGCACCACGGGGCGGGGGGTTGAGGGTGAGCAGTTCTTC.

The CDR3 region has the DNA TGCGCCAGCAGCCACGATACAGGGGGCGCGGGCTATGGCTACACCTTC. This translates into CASSHDTGGAGYGYTF. This rearrangement joins TRBV4-1 to TRBJ1-2; the match to TRBD1 covers 9 bases. Germline CDR1 reads MGHRA; CDR2 reads YSYEKL. The CDR3 consists of 16 residues. V lost 3 bases, J lost 4 bases, and 9 bases stayed unmatched.

V is TRBV6-5 and J is TRBJ1-5; D might be TRBD1 (6 bases). The V gene lost 8 bases and the J gene lost 7 bases, with 18 bases spanning the gap. Germline CDR1 reads MNHEY; CDR2 reads SVGAGI. The CDR3 runs to 14 residues. CDR3 protein: CASRRGGVIQPQHF. CDR3 DNA: TGTGCCAGCCGTAGGGGGGGCGTAATACAGCCCCAGCATTTT.

This rearrangement joins TRBV5-6 to TRBJ2-7, with 10 nucleotides matching TRBD2. CDR1 is SGHDT and CDR2 is YYEEEE in the germline V gene. J lost 6 bases, V lost 1 base, and 10 bases had no gene match. The CDR3 runs 16 residues. CDR3 coding DNA: TGTGCCAGCAGCTTGTTAGCGGGGGGACCCCAGGGCGAGCAGTACTTC. Protein sequence: CASSLLAGGPQGEQYF. Together with reference TRBV5-6 and TRBJ2-7, the CDR3 gives the full variable domain: DAGVTQSPTHLIKTRGQQVTLRCSPKSGHDTVSWYQQALGQGPQFIFQYYEEEERQRGNFPDRFSGHQFPNYSSELNVNALLLGDSALYLCASSLLAGGPQGEQYFGPGTRLTVT.